This T cell receptor beta chain was sequenced in a study of OX40 agonist ivuxolimab in advanced cancers. TCRdb's table, derived via immunoSEQ multiplex PCR, lists solely in-frame clones and lacks some. The repertoire holds 50,000 to 70,000 clones, with roughly four fifths as singletons. This clone has just a few counts. The CDR3 extends over 14 amino acids. With 3 bases removed from V and 1 base from J, the gap between germline ends came to 9 bases. Germline V gives CDR1 SGHTA, CDR2 FQGNSA. The sequencing used CD4+ or CD8+ T cells sorted from blood, collected in a trial of the OX40 agonist ivuxolimab. The chain joins TRBV7-2 to TRBJ1-1; D gene unclear. This TCR derives from an adult with an advanced solid tumor such as melanoma, head and neck, liver or kidney cancer. CDR3: CASSFMGTNTEAFF. In nucleotides, the CDR3 is TGTGCCAGCAGCTTTATGGGAACGAACACTGAAGCTTTCTTT.